This TCR beta chain was recorded in a study of CXCR3-negative and CXCR3-positive naive CD8 T cells. Study in general: The study obtained around 140 million TRB reads, about 1.5 +/- 0.3 million per library.

CDR1 is MNHEY, CDR2 SMNVEV, per germline (reference sequence). The CDR3 extends over 11 amino acids. Study-level findings and limits: Naive subsets displayed similar surface CD5, and TCR strength was inferred from TRB CDR3 properties. Fresh PBMCs were used in most assays, and CXCR3 expression partially decreased after cryopreservation.

The authors prepared UMI-labeled TRB cDNA libraries by 5' RACE. With the 5' RACE reads reprocessed, TCRdb shows one record per CDR3 protein and no DNA. The sample table sets out 100,000 to 150,000 distinct CDR3 sequences. Points on this clonotype: Its target is unknown.

V usage is TRBV27 and J usage is TRBJ2-7. This sequence was found in a human donor in good health. Some clones in this sample may be carry-over from other donors' samples. Sequences were obtained from naive CXCR3- CD8+ T cells from blood. The subset is: CD45RO-CCR7+CD27+CD95- naive CD8+ T cells lacking CXCR3 (TNR3-). The CDR3: CASSFRSEQYF.